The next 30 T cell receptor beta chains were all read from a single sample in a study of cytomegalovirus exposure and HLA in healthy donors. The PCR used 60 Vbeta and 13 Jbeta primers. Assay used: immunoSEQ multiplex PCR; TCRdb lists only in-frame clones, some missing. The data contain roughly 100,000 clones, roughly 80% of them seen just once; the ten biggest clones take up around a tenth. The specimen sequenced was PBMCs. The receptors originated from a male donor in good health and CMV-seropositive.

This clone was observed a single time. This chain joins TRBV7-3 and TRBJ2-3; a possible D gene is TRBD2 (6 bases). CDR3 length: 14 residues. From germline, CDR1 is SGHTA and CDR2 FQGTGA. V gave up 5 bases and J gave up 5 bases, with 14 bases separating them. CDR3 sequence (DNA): TGTGCCAGCAGCCCCGGACTACGGGAAGATACGCAGTATTTT. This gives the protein CASSPGLREDTQYF.

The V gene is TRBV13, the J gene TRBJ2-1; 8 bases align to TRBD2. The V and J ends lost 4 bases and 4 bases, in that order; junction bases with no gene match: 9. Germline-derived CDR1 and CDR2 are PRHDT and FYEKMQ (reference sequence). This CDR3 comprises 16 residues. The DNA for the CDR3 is TGTGCCAGCAGCTCCCGACGAACGGGAGGGTACAATGAGCAGTTCTTC. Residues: CASSSRRTGGYNEQFF.

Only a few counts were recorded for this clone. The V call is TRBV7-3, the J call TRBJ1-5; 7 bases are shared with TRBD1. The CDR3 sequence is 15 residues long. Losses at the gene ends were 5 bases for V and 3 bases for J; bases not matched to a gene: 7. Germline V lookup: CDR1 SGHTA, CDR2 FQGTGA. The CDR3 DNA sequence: TGTGCCAGCAGCCTACCGGACAGGCTCAATCAGCCCCAGCATTTT. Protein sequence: CASSLPDRLNQPQHF.

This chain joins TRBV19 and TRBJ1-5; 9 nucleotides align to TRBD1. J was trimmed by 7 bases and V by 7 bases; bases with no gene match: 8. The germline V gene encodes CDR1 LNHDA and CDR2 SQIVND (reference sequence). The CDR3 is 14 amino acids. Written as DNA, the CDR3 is TGTGCCAGTACCCCGACAGGGGGTGGGCAGCCCCAGCATTTT. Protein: CASTPTGGGQPQHF.

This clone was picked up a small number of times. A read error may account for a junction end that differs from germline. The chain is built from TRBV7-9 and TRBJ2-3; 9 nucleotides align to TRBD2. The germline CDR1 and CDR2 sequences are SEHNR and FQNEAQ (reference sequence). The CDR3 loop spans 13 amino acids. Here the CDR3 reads CPGEREATDTQYF. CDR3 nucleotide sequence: TGCCCTGGGGAGCGGGAGGCCACAGATACGCAGTATTTT.

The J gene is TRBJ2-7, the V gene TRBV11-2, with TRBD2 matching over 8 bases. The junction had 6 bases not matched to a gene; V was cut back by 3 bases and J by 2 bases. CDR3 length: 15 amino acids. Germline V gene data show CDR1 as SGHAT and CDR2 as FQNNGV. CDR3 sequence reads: CASSFGTSGTYEQYF. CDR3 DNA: TGTGCCAGCAGCTTCGGGACTAGTGGTACCTACGAGCAGTACTTC.

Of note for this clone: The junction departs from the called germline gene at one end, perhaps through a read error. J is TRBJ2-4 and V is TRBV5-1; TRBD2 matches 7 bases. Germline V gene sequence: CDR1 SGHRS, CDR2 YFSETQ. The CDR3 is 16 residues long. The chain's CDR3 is CASSLEGGSAKNSQYF. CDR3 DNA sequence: TGCGCCAGCAGCTTGGAGGGAGGGTCGGCCAAAAACAGTCAGTACTTC. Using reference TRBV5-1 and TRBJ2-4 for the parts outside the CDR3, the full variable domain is KAGVTQTPRYLIKTRGQQVTLSCSPISGHRSVSWYQQTPGQGLQFLFEYFSETQRNKGNFPGRFSGRQFSNSRSEMNVSTLELGDSALYLCASSLEGGSAKNSQYFGAGTRLSVL.

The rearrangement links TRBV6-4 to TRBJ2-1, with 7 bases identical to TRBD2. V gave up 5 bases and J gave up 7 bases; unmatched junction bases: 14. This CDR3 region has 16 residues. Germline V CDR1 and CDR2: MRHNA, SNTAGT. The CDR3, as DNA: TGTGCCAGCAGTCCAAATGGGGCGGGAGAAGGGAATGAGCAGTTCTTC. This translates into CASSPNGAGEGNEQFF.

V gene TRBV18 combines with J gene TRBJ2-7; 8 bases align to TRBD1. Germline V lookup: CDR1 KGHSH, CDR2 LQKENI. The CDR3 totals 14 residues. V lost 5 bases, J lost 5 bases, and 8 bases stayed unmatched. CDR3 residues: CASSVHRGINEQYF. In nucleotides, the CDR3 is TGTGCCAGCTCAGTTCACAGGGGGATCAACGAGCAGTACTTC.

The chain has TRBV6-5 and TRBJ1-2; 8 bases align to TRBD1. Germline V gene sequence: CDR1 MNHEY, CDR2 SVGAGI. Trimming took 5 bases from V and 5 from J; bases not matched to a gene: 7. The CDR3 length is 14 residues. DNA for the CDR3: TGTGCCAGCAGTAACACTGGGACAGGTTATGGCTACACCTTC. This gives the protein CASSNTGTGYGYTF.

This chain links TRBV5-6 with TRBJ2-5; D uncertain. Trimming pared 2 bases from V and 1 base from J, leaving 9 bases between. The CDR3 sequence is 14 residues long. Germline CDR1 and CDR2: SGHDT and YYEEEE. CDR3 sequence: CASSLFSVQETQYF. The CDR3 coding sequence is TGTGCCAGCAGCTTATTCTCCGTCCAAGAGACCCAGTACTTC.

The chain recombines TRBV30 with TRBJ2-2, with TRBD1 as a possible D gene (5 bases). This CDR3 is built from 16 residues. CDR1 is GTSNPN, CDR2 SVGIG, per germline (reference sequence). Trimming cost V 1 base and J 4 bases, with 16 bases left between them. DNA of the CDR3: TGTGCCTGGAGTGCCCAAGGGGTAGGGCGCACCGGGGAGCTGTTTTTT. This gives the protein CAWSAQGVGRTGELFF.

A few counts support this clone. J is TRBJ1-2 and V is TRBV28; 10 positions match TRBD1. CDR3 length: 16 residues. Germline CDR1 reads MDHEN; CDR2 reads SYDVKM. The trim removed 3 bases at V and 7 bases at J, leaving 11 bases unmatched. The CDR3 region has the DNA TGTGCCAGCAGTTTCTCTACAGGGACAGGGGTTAGTGGCTACACCTTC. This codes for CASSFSTGTGVSGYTF.

The CDR3 reads CASSEHETEYSPLHF. The CDR3 bases are TGTGCCAGCAGTGAACATGAGACAGAATATTCACCCCTCCACTTT. The genes are TRBV2 and TRBJ1-6, with D maybe TRBD1 (5 bases). V gave up 2 bases and J gave up 8 bases, with 13 bases separating them. Germline assignment: CDR1 SNHLY and CDR2 FYNNEI. The CDR3 loop spans 15 amino acids.

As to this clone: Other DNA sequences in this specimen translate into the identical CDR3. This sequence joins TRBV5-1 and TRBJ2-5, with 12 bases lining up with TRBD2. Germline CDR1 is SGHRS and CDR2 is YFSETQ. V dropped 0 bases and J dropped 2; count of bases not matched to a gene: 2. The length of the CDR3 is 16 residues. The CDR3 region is CASSLGGLAGQETQYF. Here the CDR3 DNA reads TGCGCCAGCAGCTTGGGAGGACTAGCGGGACAAGAGACCCAGTACTTC.

For the CDR3, the DNA is TGCAGCGTAACTCCCGGAGACAACTATGGCTACACCTTC. Its protein is CSVTPGDNYGYTF. The chain couples TRBV29-1 to TRBJ1-2, with unresolved D. Germline V gives CDR1 SQVTM, CDR2 ANQGSEA. Trimming pared 6 bases from V and 2 bases from J, leaving 13 bases between. CDR3 length: 13 residues.

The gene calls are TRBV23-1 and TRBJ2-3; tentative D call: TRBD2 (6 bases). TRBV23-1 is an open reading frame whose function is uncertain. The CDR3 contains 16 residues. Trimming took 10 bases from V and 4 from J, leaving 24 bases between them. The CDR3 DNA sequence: TGCGCCACAGGAGGTTGGAGGGGAAGGAACTCAGATACGCAGTATTTT. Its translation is CATGGWRGRNSDTQYF.

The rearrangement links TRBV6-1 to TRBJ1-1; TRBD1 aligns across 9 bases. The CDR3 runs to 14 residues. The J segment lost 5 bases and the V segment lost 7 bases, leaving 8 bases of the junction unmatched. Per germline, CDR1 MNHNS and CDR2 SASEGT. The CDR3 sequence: CASIITGQGTEAFF. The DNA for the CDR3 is TGTGCCAGCATCATTACGGGACAGGGTACTGAAGCTTTCTTT.

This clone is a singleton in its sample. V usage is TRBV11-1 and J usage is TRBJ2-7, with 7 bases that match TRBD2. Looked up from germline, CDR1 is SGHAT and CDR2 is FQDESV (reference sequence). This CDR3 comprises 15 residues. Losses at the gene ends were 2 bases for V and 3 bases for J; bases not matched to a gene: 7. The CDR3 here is CASSLRGGSLYEQYF. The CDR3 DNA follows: TGTGCCAGCAGCTTAAGAGGCGGGAGCCTCTACGAGCAGTACTTC. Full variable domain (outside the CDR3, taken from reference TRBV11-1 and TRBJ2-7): EAEVAQSPRYKITEKSQAVAFWCDPISGHATLYWYRQILGQGPELLVQFQDESVVDDSQLPKDRFSAERLKGVDSTLKIQPAELGDSAMYLCASSLRGGSLYEQYFGPGTRLTVT.

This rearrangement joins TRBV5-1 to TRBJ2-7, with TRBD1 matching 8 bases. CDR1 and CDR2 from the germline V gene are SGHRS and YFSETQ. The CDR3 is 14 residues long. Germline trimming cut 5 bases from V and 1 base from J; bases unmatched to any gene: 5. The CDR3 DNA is TGCGCCAGCAGTTCGCAGGGGGCTTCCTACGAGCAGTACTTC. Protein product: CASSSQGASYEQYF.

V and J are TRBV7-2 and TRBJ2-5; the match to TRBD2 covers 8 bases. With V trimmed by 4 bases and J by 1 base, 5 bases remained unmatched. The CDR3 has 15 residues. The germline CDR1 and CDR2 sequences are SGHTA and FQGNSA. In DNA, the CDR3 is TGTGCCAGCAGCTATAGCGGGAACCGCCAAGAGACCCAGTACTTC. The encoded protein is CASSYSGNRQETQYF.

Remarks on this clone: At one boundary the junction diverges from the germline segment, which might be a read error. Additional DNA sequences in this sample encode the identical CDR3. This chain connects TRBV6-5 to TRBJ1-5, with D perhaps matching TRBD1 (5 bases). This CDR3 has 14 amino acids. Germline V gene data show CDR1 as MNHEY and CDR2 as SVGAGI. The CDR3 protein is CASRATRGSQPQHF. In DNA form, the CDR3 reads TGCGCCAGCCGTGCGACAAGGGGTTCCCAGCCCCAGCATTTT.

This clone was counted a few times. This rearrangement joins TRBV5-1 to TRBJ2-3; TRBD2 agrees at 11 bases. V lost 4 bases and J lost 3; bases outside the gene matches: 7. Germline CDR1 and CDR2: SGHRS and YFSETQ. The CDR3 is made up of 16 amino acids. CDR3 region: CASSTASGRSTDTQYF. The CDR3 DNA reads TGCGCCAGCAGCACAGCTAGCGGGAGGAGTACAGATACGCAGTATTTT.

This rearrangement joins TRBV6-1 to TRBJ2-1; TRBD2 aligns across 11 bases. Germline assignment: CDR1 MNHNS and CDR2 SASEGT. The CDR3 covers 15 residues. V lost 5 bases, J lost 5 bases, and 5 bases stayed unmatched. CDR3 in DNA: TGTGCCAGCAGTTTCGGGACTAGCGGCGACAATGAGCAGTTCTTC. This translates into CASSFGTSGDNEQFF.

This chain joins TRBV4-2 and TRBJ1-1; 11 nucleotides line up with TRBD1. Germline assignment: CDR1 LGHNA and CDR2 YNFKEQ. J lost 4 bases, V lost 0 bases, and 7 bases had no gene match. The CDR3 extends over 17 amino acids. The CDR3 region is CASSQDVGQGASTEAFF. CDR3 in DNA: TGTGCCAGCAGCCAAGATGTTGGACAGGGGGCGTCCACTGAAGCTTTCTTT.

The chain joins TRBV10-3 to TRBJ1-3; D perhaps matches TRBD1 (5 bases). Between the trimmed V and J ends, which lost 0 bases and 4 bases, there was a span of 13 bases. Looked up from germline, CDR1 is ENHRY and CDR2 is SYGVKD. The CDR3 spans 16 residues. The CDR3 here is CAISESMAGRGNTIYF. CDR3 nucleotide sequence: TGTGCCATCAGTGAGTCGATGGCAGGGCGCGGAAACACCATATATTTT.

The CDR3: CASSSPSTSGVKTQYF. CDR3 bases: TGTGCCAGCAGCTCCCCCTCAACCTCGGGGGTAAAGACCCAGTACTTC. V and J are TRBV7-2 and TRBJ2-5, with a weak D call TRBD2 (6 bases). V was pared by 4 bases and J by 6 bases, with 21 bases between. This CDR3 has 16 residues. Germline CDR1 SGHTA, CDR2 FQGNSA.

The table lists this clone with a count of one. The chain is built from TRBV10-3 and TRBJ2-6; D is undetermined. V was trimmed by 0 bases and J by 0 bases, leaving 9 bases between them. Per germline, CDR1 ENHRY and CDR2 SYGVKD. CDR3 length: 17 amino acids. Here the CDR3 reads CAISESTASSGANVLTF. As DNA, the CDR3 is TGTGCCATCAGTGAGTCGACGGCTAGCTCTGGGGCCAACGTCCTGACTTTC.

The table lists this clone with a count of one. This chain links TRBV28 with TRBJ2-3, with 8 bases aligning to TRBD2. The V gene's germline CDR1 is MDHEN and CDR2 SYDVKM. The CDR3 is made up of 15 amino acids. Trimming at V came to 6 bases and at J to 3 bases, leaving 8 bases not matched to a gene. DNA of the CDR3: TGTGCCAGCAGCCCCGGGGGGGAGGGGACAGATACGCAGTATTTT. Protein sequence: CASSPGGEGTDTQYF.

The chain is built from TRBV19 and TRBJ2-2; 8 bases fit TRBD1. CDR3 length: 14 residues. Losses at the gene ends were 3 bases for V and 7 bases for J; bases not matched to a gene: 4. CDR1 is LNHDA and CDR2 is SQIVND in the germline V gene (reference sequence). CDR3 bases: TGTGCCAGTAGTATCAGGGGGCGAGGCGGGGAGCTGTTTTTT. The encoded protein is CASSIRGRGGELFF.